This T cell receptor beta chain was sequenced during a study of T cells in Graves' hyperthyroidism and ophthalmopathy. The V end was cut by 6 bases, the J end by 8 bases, with 16 bases between. The CDR3 spans 13 residues. There were TCR beta CDR3 regions amplified from RNA transcripts. Carried out on the TCR CDR3, a first-round RT-PCR used the HTBI primer set. TCRdb passed the multiplex PCR reads through MiXCR, listing each CDR3 protein once. Of a few hundred thousand distinct CDR3 sequences listed, roughly 20% are singletons. The sequence was collected from a man in his late teens or twenties with Graves' hyperthyroidism. The J gene is TRBJ1-2, the V gene TRBV12-3 or TRBV12-4; D gene uncertain. The sequencing input was blood. The CDR3 loop is CASSFSALRGYTF. In DNA form, the CDR3 reads TGTGCCAGCAGCTTTTCCGCCTTGCGGGGCTACACCTTC.